This passage covers 2 T cell receptor beta chains from one sample sequenced in a study of OX40 agonist ivuxolimab in advanced cancers. TCRdb's copy holds only in-frame clones and misses some; the assay was immunoSEQ multiplex PCR. The sample yields 91,000 or so clones, approximately 90% seen once. The sequences come from CD4+ or CD8+ T cells sorted from blood, collected in a trial of the OX40 agonist ivuxolimab. Receptor source: an adult with an advanced solid tumor such as melanoma, head and neck, liver or kidney cancer.

This sequence joins TRBV19 and TRBJ2-1; a possible D gene is TRBD2 (5 bases). CDR3 length equals 14 residues. Germline CDR1 LNHDA, CDR2 SQIVND (reference sequence). The V gene lost 6 bases and the J gene lost 10 bases, with 19 bases spanning the gap. The DNA of the CDR3 is TGTGCCAGTAGCCTCACTGTGGGAGTGAAGGAGCAGTTCTTC. Translated, it gives CASSLTVGVKEQFF.

The chain joins TRBV28 to TRBJ2-7; 7 positions match TRBD2. This CDR3 spans 13 amino acids. V shed 7 bases, J shed 0 bases, and the junction held 3 bases outside the gene matches. In germline, CDR1 is MDHEN, CDR2 SYDVKM. The CDR3 sequence: CASTGGSSYEQYF. The CDR3 DNA is TGTGCCAGCACCGGCGGGAGCTCCTACGAGCAGTACTTC.